Given below is one T cell receptor (beta chain) in context. This clonotype has a handful of counts. The specificity of this receptor is unknown. Base quality data are lacking; no much larger clone is found one base away. Libraries were constructed by 5' RACE. The data were produced on an Illumina HiSeq 2500. A second PCR of roughly 7 to 11 cycles was performed with a sample-barcoded 5' primer and a J-beta primer mix. A unique molecular identifier was introduced onto each TCR beta cDNA molecule by a template-switch 5' adaptor carrying 12 random nucleotides. Each sample yielded at least 3 million CDR3-containing paired-end reads. All of the RNA was converted into first-strand cDNA using the Mint cDNA synthesis kit, with a TRBC-specific oligonucleotide serving as the primer. After uracil-DNA glycosylase treatment, a first 18-cycle PCR used universal primers M1SS and BC2_uni_R on all cDNA. Per the source publication's procedure: For normalization, 1 million high-quality reads were randomly selected from each sample, with every read carrying a distinct molecular identifier. Reads sharing molecular identifiers were discarded rather than binned into consensus sequences. MiTCR, run with a Q25 quality threshold and the strictest error-elimination algorithm, handled CDR3 identification, clonotype clustering and error correction. A nonparametric unseen species model with Euler transformation was used to estimate lower-bound total TCR beta diversity. TCRdb passed the public sequencing reads through fastp at Q25 and MiXCR, retaining productive beta sequences. Rows are unified per CDR3 protein, each entry keeping the most common DNA and genes. V and J calls and clone size were set by TCRdb, not the authors. The sample data list roughly 700,000 distinct CDR3 sequences, and approximately 49% of these were observed just once. Jointly, the top ten make up roughly 31% of the sample.

V gives up 2 bases and J gives up 10 bases, and the segment between their germline ends measures 12 bases. The CDR3 contains 13 residues, cysteine and phenylalanine counted. Only CDR3 DNA remains: 39 bases, in frame from the first base. CDR1 ENHRY and CDR2 SYGVKD were looked up in the germline V gene. This specimen belongs to a study of blood T cells in healthy people across ages (dated by TCRdb to 2014 to 2015). Turning to the overall study: In model experiments, template switching captured about one uniquely barcoded TCR beta cDNA molecule for every two T cells. To avoid experimental bias, donors of different ages were randomly spread across the sequencing lanes. The donors were split into four age groups: young (average around 15 years), middle-aged (more than 35), aged (over 55) and long-lived (about 82). Using deep sequencing normalized with unique cDNA molecular identifiers, the study measured how TCR beta repertoire diversity changes with age. Two additional independent replicas of 1 million unique cDNA reads from the same blood draw were analyzed for two donors (one aged 18 to 30 and one aged 80 or older).

Study-level results and caveats: As age increased, observed TCR beta diversity per million T cells dropped in a roughly linear way, and a significant reduction was already evident by age about 40. Compared with the aged group, the long-lived group had more naive CD4+ T cells, fewer expanded clones and increased TCR diversity, suggesting age selection. The percentage of naive T cells measured by flow cytometry correlated strongly with observed TCR beta diversity. Estimates of total diversity based on one million sequenced T cells were considered lower bounds and underestimates. Bulk unsorted PBMC profiling prevented conclusive comparison of naive and antigen-experienced compartments. Donor CMV infection status was unknown, potentially confounding age-related changes in expanded clonotypes.

Systemically healthy Caucasian individuals from Russia, some 36 in total and aged roughly 6 to 95 years, were included as donors. Each donor gave about 9.2 milliliters of peripheral blood, drawn into EDTA-treated Vacutainer tubes. Ficoll-Paque density-gradient centrifugation was used to isolate PBMCs, with at least 7 million per sample. Total RNA, at least 6 micrograms per sample, was extracted from PBMCs with Trizol reagent. The percentages of naive CD45RAhigh/CD27high T cells were determined by flow cytometry on a PBMC aliquot from every donor. Sequencing was performed on blood. The clonotype comes from a woman aged 60-75 years in good health. The sequence is built from TRBV10-3 and TRBJ2-1; the D gene is perhaps TRBD2, on 7 matching bases. The sequenced DNA: TGTGCCATCAGTGAGGGGGGGCGGGAGGAGCAGTTCTTC. Its protein reads: CAISEGGREEQFF.